Listed below are T cell receptor beta chains from one sample, sequenced in a study of T cells in Graves' hyperthyroidism and ophthalmopathy. TCRdb analysed the multiplex PCR reads with MiXCR anew, one entry per CDR3 protein. The table includes around 690,000 distinct CDR3 sequences, approximately 15% detected once. Sequencing was carried out using blood. Source of these receptors: a man aged 50 to 59 with Graves' hyperthyroidism. Each CDR3 is given with its conserved first and last residue. The D gene is left open where the match is weak. Not every row has a clone size; where given, it reads once, few, many or a size class.

V gene	D gene	J gene	clone size	CDR3 protein	CDR3 DNA
TRBV20-1	.	TRBJ2-3	many	CSARGQGGNTQYF	TGCAGTGCTAGAGGGCAAGGGGGTAATACGCAGTATTTT
TRBV3-1	.	TRBJ2-7	few	CASSQDRWGVSYEQYF	TGTGCCAGCAGCCAAGATCGGTGGGGCGTCTCCTACGAGCAGTACTTC
TRBV10-3	TRBD2	TRBJ2-7	many	CAISDRVGTSIFEQYF	TGTGCCATCAGTGATCGGGTGGGGACTAGCATTTTCGAGCAGTACTTC
TRBV12-3/TRBV12-4	.	TRBJ2-1	many	CASSLGQGAGGRSNEQFF	TGTGCCAGCAGTTTGGGACAGGGAGCGGGAGGCCGGAGCAATGAGCAGTTCTTC
TRBV5-5	.	TRBJ2-2	.	CASSPDPGELFF	TGTGCCAGCAGCCCTGATCCCGGGGAGCTGTTTTTT
TRBV4-1	.	TRBJ1-3	few	CASSPGYGNTIYF	TGCGCCAGCAGCCCCGGCTATGGAAACACCATATATTTT
TRBV30	TRBD1	TRBJ2-4	.	CASTGQGTKNIQYF	TGTGCCTCGACGGGACAGGGGACCAAAAACATTCAGTACTTC
TRBV6-1	.	TRBJ2-1	few	CASSEGTRAYNEQFF	TGTGCCAGCAGTGAGGGGACACGGGCCTACAATGAGCAGTTCTTC
TRBV11-2	.	TRBJ2-3	many	CASSDEDPTDTQYF	TGTGCCAGCAGCGACGAGGACCCCACAGATACGCAGTATTTT
TRBV9	TRBD1	TRBJ2-1	.	CASSVAGGSYNEQFF	TGTGCCAGCAGCGTGGCAGGGGGCTCCTACAATGAGCAGTTCTTC
TRBV7-3	TRBD1	TRBJ2-4	.	CASSLDRGYGIQYF	TGTGCCAGCAGCCTGGACAGGGGGTACGGCATTCAGTACTTC
TRBV5-4	TRBD2	TRBJ2-3	.	CASSLRTSGITDTQYF	TGTGCCAGCAGCCTCCGGACTAGCGGGATTACAGATACGCAGTATTTT
TRBV6-6	.	TRBJ2-1	many	CASSYSRGSEQFF	TGTGCCAGCAGTTACTCGAGAGGCAGTGAGCAGTTCTTC
TRBV5-1	.	TRBJ2-1	few	CASSAAPGGEFYNEQFF	TGCGCCAGCAGCGCTGCCCCCGGGGGAGAGTTCTACAATGAGCAGTTCTTC
TRBV5-1	.	TRBJ2-2	.	CASSFTAAGDTGELFF	TGCGCCAGCAGCTTTACAGCGGCGGGCGACACCGGGGAGCTGTTTTTT
TRBV3-1	TRBD2	TRBJ2-5	few	CASSLFGRDETQYF	TGTGCCAGCAGCCTTTTCGGGAGGGATGAGACCCAGTACTTC
TRBV2	TRBD2	TRBJ2-1	many	CASRWPGLAEKSSYNEQFF	TGTGCCAGCAGATGGCCGGGACTAGCGGAGAAAAGCTCCTACAATGAGCAGTTCTTC
TRBV27	.	TRBJ2-7	many	CASSPIPWNEQYF	TGTGCCAGCAGTCCAATTCCCTGGAACGAGCAGTACTTC
TRBV19	.	TRBJ1-2	many	CATPRIGNGEYGYTF	TGTGCCACTCCCCGTATCGGAAACGGTGAATATGGCTACACCTTC
TRBV7-3	.	TRBJ2-7	many	CASSFEGTSYEQYF	TGTGCCAGCAGCTTTGAAGGGACCTCCTACGAGCAGTACTTC
TRBV7-9	.	TRBJ1-1	few	CASSGPVVNTEAFF	TGTGCCAGCTCGGGCCCGGTGGTGAACACTGAAGCTTTCTTT
TRBV12-3/TRBV12-4	.	TRBJ2-7	many	CASNPWGKNYEQYF	TGTGCCAGCAACCCATGGGGGAAGAATTACGAGCAGTACTTC
TRBV7-2	.	TRBJ2-3	few	CASSPAADTQYF	TGTGCCAGCAGCCCCGCGGCAGATACGCAGTATTTT
TRBV5-1	.	TRBJ2-7	few	CASSGLAASSYEQYF	TGCGCCAGCAGCGGCCTGGCCGCCTCCTCCTACGAGCAGTACTTC
TRBV3-1	TRBD2	TRBJ2-1	.	CASSQRGRMGYNEQFF	TGTGCCAGCAGTCAACGCGGGAGGATGGGCTACAATGAGCAGTTCTTC
TRBV11-2	TRBD1	TRBJ1-1	few	CASSPGQAMNTEAFF	TGTGCCAGCAGCCCGGGACAGGCTATGAACACTGAAGCTTTCTTT
TRBV20-1	TRBD1	TRBJ1-5	.	CSARTGQGESQPQHF	TGCAGTGCTAGAACCGGCCAGGGGGAAAGTCAGCCCCAGCATTTT
TRBV2	.	TRBJ2-4	many	CASSGGYRVAKNIQYF	TGTGCCAGCAGTGGAGGATACAGGGTGGCCAAAAACATTCAGTACTTC
TRBV19	TRBD1	TRBJ1-1	many	CASSIGTGWMDTEAFF	TGTGCCAGTAGTATAGGGACAGGGTGGATGGACACTGAAGCTTTCTTT
TRBV2	.	TRBJ1-2	few	CASSAGAHGYTF	TGTGCCAGCAGTGCGGGGGCCCATGGCTACACCTTC
TRBV27	.	TRBJ1-5	many	CASSRTYENQPQHF	TGTGCCAGCAGCAGGACGTACGAAAATCAGCCCCAGCATTTT
TRBV28	.	TRBJ2-5	many	CASSPRSGARRETQYF	TGTGCCAGCAGTCCTAGATCCGGGGCACGAAGGGAGACCCAGTACTTC
TRBV9	TRBD1	TRBJ2-7	few	CASSVRWTGGLYERYF	TGTGCCAGCAGCGTAAGGTGGACAGGGGGCCTCTACGAGCGGTACTTC
TRBV12-5	.	TRBJ2-7	many	CASVSHTASSEQYF	TGTGCTAGTGTTTCACATACCGCTAGTTCCGAGCAGTACTTC
TRBV20-1	.	TRBJ1-4	.	CSARDPVNEKLFF	TGCAGTGCTAGAGACCCCGTTAATGAAAAACTGTTTTTT
TRBV27	TRBD2	TRBJ2-5	few	CASSSPGGSLQEAQYF	TGTGCCAGCAGTTCACCCGGCGGGAGCCTCCAAGAGGCCCAGTACTTC
TRBV9	TRBD2	TRBJ2-1	.	CASSVQSSGSHEQLF	TGTGCCAGCAGCGTACAGTCTAGCGGGAGCCATGAGCAGCTCTTC
TRBV30	.	TRBJ2-7	.	CAWSGAHEQYF	TGTGCCTGGAGTGGGGCCCACGAGCAGTACTTC
TRBV13	TRBD1	TRBJ2-3	few	CASNVWRDRSTDTQYF	TGTGCCAGCAACGTCTGGAGGGACAGGAGCACAGATACGCAGTATTTT
TRBV7-9	TRBD1	TRBJ2-5	few	CASDRGRGETQYF	TGTGCCAGCGACAGGGGGCGAGGGGAGACCCAGTACTTC
TRBV30	.	TRBJ2-7	many	CAWSSPSRTYEQYF	TGTGCCTGGAGTTCCCCTAGCCGTACCTACGAGCAGTACTTC